The 13 T cell receptor beta chains given below trace back to one sample, sequenced in a study of regulatory T cells in long-lasting Graves disease. Time point: newly diagnosed GD, antithyroid drugs for less than 3 months. PBMC-derived RNA was used for the TCR library. Sequencing libraries for TCR beta were prepared with iRepertoire HTBI primers and Arm-PCR of CDR3 regions. MiXCR, run by TCRdb on the multiplex PCR reads, gives a single entry per CDR3 protein. The sample shows about 530,000 distinct CDR3 sequences, roughly 16% of them seen only once. These records were also assigned to another study, of T cells in Graves' hyperthyroidism and ophthalmopathy.

The sample was peripheral blood mononuclear cells (PBMCs), taken at new diagnosis, from a patient treated with antithyroid drugs. The receptor set was obtained from a woman aged 35-65 years with Graves disease.

Only a few counts were recorded for this clonotype. The chain carries TRBV29-1 and TRBJ1-1, with D uncertain. Germline loops: CDR1 SQVTM, CDR2 ANQGSEA. With 4 bases removed from V and 5 bases from J, the gap between germline ends came to 8 bases. The CDR3 is 11 residues long. CDR3 sequence: CSVGGFTEAFF. CDR3 bases: TGCAGCGTTGGAGGTTTTACTGAAGCTTTCTTT.

The chain has TRBV7-9 and TRBJ1-2, with TRBD1 matching 7 bases. The germline gives CDR1 SEHNR, CDR2 FQNEAQ (reference sequence). Trimming at V came to 5 bases and at J to 9 bases, leaving 9 bases not matched to a gene. There are 13 residues in the CDR3. The CDR3: CASSQGQSKSYTF. For the CDR3, the DNA is TGTGCCAGCAGCCAGGGACAGTCTAAAAGCTACACCTTC. Full variable domain (remainder filled in from reference TRBV7-9 and TRBJ1-2): DTGVSQNPRHKITKRGQNVTFRCDPISEHNRLYWYRQTLGQGPEFLTYFQNEAQLEKSRLLSDRFSAERPKGSFSTLEIQRTEQGDSAMYLCASSQGQSKSYTFGSGTRLTVV.

Details on this clonotype: The conserved closing phenylalanine or tryptophan is absent in this CDR3, likely reflecting a read error. The chain combines TRBV12-3 or TRBV12-4 with TRBJ2-3; D gene ambiguous. Between the trimmed V and J ends, which lost 6 bases and 3 bases, there was a span of 13 bases. This CDR3 has 14 amino acids. The CDR3 reads CASSSGEGTDTQYS. CDR3 in DNA: TGTGCCAGCAGCTCAGGAGAAGGTACAGATACGCAGTATTCT.

This clonotype was recorded at least ten times. The V and J genes are TRBV29-1 and TRBJ1-2; maybe TRBD1 (5 bases). CDR1 and CDR2 from the germline V gene are SQVTM and ANQGSEA. This CDR3 is built from 13 residues. The V gene lost 0 bases and the J gene lost 4 bases, with 9 bases spanning the gap. Written as DNA, the CDR3 is TGCAGCGTTGAAGATGTCCAGGGCTATGGCTACACCTTC. Its protein product is CSVEDVQGYGYTF.

This clonotype was recorded at least ten times. The chain uses TRBV2 and TRBJ2-7; 7 nucleotides match TRBD1. CDR1 and CDR2 from the germline V gene are SNHLY and FYNNEI. The CDR3 loop spans 14 amino acids. V shed 2 bases, J shed 4 bases, and the junction held 5 bases outside the gene matches. The CDR3 region is CASSEYRGQYEQYF. The DNA of the CDR3 is TGTGCCAGCAGTGAATACAGGGGTCAGTACGAGCAGTACTTC.

This clonotype was seen many times. The V gene is TRBV20-1, the J gene TRBJ2-7; perhaps TRBD1 as D (6 bases). Deletions cut 3 bases from V and 2 bases from J, with 14 bases between. Germline V gene sequence: CDR1 DFQATT, CDR2 SNEGSKA (reference sequence). The CDR3 covers 14 residues. The CDR3 nucleotides are TGCAGTGCTAGCGAGGACAGCTTCACCTACGAGCAGTACTTC. This encodes CSASEDSFTYEQYF.

The genes are TRBV2 and TRBJ2-1; 9 bases match TRBD1. The germline V gene has CDR1 SNHLY and CDR2 FYNNEI. J gave up 8 bases and V 6 bases, and 11 bases lay outside the gene matches. The CDR3 covers 15 residues. CDR3 protein: CASSAGQGEVDEQFF. In nucleotides, the CDR3 is TGTGCCAGCAGCGCGGGACAGGGCGAGGTCGATGAGCAGTTCTTC.

This clonotype was seen only a few times. J is TRBJ1-2 and V is TRBV19; 9 nucleotides align to TRBD1. Germline lookup yields CDR1 LNHDA and CDR2 SQIVND (reference sequence). Losses at the gene ends were 5 bases for V and 4 bases for J; bases not matched to a gene: 8. This CDR3 contains 15 residues. DNA of the CDR3: TGTGCCAGTAGTTCCTCGGGGACAGGGACCTATGGCTACACCTTC. Protein sequence: CASSSSGTGTYGYTF.

The chain employs TRBV10-3 and TRBJ1-2; D uncertain. The germline V gene encodes CDR1 ENHRY and CDR2 SYGVKD. This CDR3 comprises 13 residues. Trimming shortened V by 6 bases and J by 10 bases, and 18 bases separated the two germline ends. The CDR3: CAIREGVADDYTF. In DNA form, the CDR3 reads TGTGCCATCAGGGAGGGCGTCGCGGATGACTACACCTTC.

This clonotype appeared many times. The rearrangement uses TRBV6-2 or TRBV6-3 and TRBJ2-7; tentative D call: TRBD2 (6 bases). The V gene's germline CDR1 is MNHEY and CDR2 SVGEGT. This CDR3 spans 13 amino acids. Trimming left V 4 bases short and J 1 base short, with 8 bases between. Here the CDR3 reads CASSWGLSYEQYF. The DNA for the CDR3 is TGTGCCAGCAGTTGGGGACTTTCCTACGAGCAGTACTTC.

This clonotype occurred many times. One junction end does not reproduce the germline sequence, and a read error may be involved. This rearrangement joins TRBV12-3 or TRBV12-4 to TRBJ2-5; the match to TRBD2 covers 9 bases. The CDR3 sequence is 13 residues long. CDR3 in amino acids: CASSFSLAGPSVF. In nucleotides, the CDR3 is TGTGCCAGCAGTTTTTCTCTAGCGGGGCCAAGTGTCTTC.

This rearrangement joins TRBV5-1 to TRBJ2-1; possibly TRBD2 for D (6 bases). V was pared by 0 bases and J by 10 bases, with 20 bases between. This CDR3 is 16 amino acids long. The germline CDR1 and CDR2 sequences are SGHRS and YFSETQ. The CDR3 here is CASSLASGGVQYEQFF. CDR3 DNA: TGCGCCAGCAGCTTGGCCTCGGGCGGGGTTCAATACGAGCAGTTCTTC.

The chain couples TRBV6-2 or TRBV6-3 to TRBJ2-1, with D perhaps matching TRBD2 (6 bases). V gave up 5 bases and J gave up 4 bases, with 18 bases separating them. This CDR3 comprises 16 residues. CDR1 is MNHEY and CDR2 is SVGEGT in the germline V gene. The CDR3 DNA reads TGTGCCAGCAGTGGAAAGGATGCCGCGGGGTACAATGAGCAGTTCTTC. Its protein product is CASSGKDAAGYNEQFF.